This TCR beta chain was observed in a study of technical replicates of blood from a handful of donors. V trimming: 5 bases; J trimming: 9 bases; junction bases outside the gene matches: 10. The CDR3 spans 16 residues. Germline-derived CDR1 and CDR2 are LNHDA and SQIVND (reference sequence). Profiling relied on immunoSEQ multiplex PCR, and the TCRdb table lists in-frame clones only, not all of them. Counted here are over 85,000 clones, 95% to 97% occurring once; the ten biggest clones make up 0.36%. Sequenced material: T cells isolated from PBMCs. The chain links TRBV19 to TRBJ2-1, with 13 bases aligning to TRBD2. The TCR was taken from a human donor in good health. This CDR3 reads CASSLRTSGSLGEQFF. CDR3 DNA sequence: TGTGCCAGTAGTCTAAGGACTAGCGGGAGTTTGGGTGAGCAGTTCTTC. The full variable domain, with the rest looked up from reference TRBV19 and TRBJ2-1, is DGGITQSPKYLFRKEGQNVTLSCEQNLNHDAMYWYRQDPGQGLRLIYYSQIVNDFQKGDIAEGYSVSREKKESFPLTVTSAQKNPTAFYLCASSLRTSGSLGEQFFGPGTRLTVL.